This TCR beta chain was found in a study of blood T cell repertoires in COVID-19. The length of the CDR3 is 17 residues. CDR1 LGHNA and CDR2 YNFKEQ come from the germline V gene. The V gene end was trimmed by 3 bases and the J gene end by 5 bases; junction bases not matched to a gene: 11. Clones were read by immunoSEQ multiplex PCR, and TCRdb kept only the in-frame ones, dropping some. There are fewer than 250,000 clones in the sample; about 80% occur only once, and 3.6% lies in the top ten. Those designated as exposed participants met a COVID-19 case within 2 weeks before study entry. The sequenced material came from PBMCs or T cells enriched from blood (not recorded which). This TCR was sampled from a middle-aged woman who had been exposed to COVID-19. The rearrangement joins TRBV4-2 to TRBJ1-5; TRBD1 agrees at 9 bases. The CDR3 reads CASSQGDETGGDQPQHF. The CDR3 region has the DNA TGTGCCAGCAGCCAGGGGGATGAGACAGGGGGGGATCAGCCCCAGCATTTT.